Given below is one T cell receptor beta chain in context. This sample is drawn from a study of blood T cell repertoires in COVID-19. On the study more broadly: The United States, Italy and Spain were the sources of the acute and convalescent COVID-19 samples. Nucleic acid was either cDNA or gDNA, and it came from T cells, B-cell-depleted T cells, or PBMCs.

Original data processing: The assay estimated nucleated cells by amplifying reference gene primers. Assay used: immunoSEQ multiplex PCR; TCRdb lists only in-frame clones, some missing. The V and J calls and the clone size are those of that table, but D and trimming were determined from the DNA. This sample has around 79,000 clones, with around 88% found just once. CDR1 and CDR2 from the germline V gene are MDHEN and SYDVKM. V lost 5 bases to trimming and J lost 4 bases; unmatched junction nucleotides: 6. This CDR3 region has 14 residues. Sequencing was performed on peripheral blood. The chain recombines TRBV28 with TRBJ1-1, with TRBD1 matching 8 bases. The TCR originated in a man between 65 and 80 years old with active or convalescent COVID-19. CDR3 DNA sequence: TGTGCCAGCAGTCCAACGGACAGGGTCACTGAAGCTTTCTTT. Encoded protein: CASSPTDRVTEAFF.